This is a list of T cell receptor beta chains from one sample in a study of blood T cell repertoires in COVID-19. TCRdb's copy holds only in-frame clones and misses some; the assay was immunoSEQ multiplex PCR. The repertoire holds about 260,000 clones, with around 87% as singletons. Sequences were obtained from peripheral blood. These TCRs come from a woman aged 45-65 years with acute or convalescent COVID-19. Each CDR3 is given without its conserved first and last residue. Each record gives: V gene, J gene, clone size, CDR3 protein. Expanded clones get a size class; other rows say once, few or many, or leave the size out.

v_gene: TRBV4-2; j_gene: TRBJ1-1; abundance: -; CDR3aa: ASSQDSLDRALEAF
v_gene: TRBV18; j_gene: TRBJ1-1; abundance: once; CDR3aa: ASSPVTTGVGYTGAF
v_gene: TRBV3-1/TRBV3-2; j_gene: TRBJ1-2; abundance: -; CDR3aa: ASRRTGMNYGYT
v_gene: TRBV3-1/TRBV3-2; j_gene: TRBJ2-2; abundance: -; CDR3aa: ASTQVQGGTGELF
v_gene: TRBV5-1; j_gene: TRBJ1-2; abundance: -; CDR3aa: ASSRDRGEVYGYT
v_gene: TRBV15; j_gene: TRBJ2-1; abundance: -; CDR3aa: ATSQGLEDAQF
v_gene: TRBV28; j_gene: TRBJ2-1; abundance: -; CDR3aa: ASSRTNHNEQF
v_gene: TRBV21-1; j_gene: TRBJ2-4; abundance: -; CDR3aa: ASSNGDSPEPIAKNIQY
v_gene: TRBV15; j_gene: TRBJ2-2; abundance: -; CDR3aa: ATSSLGKANTGELF
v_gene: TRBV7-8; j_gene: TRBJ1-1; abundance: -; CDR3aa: ASSFRDIVKNTEAF
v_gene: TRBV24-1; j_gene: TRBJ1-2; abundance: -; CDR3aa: ATSDLRPGEGYGYT
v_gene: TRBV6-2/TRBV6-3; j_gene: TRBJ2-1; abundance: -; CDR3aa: ASSEDSSYNEQF
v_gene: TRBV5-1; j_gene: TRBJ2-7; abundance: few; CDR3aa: ASSLGDRYYEQY
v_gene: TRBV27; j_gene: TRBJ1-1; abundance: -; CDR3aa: ASSFGTEAF
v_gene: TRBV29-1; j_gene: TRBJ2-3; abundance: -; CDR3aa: SVAAITTDTQY
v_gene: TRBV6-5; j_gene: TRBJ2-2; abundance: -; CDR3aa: ASTEGATGELF
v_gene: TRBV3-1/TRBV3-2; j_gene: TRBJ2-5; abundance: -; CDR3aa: ASSQYLGAGGKTQY
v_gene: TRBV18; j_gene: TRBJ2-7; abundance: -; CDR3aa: ASSPDRSSYEQY
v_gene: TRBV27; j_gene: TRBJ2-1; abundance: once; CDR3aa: ASSMTSGSFNEQF
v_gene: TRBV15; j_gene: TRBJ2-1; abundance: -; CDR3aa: ATSRLAGEHYEQF
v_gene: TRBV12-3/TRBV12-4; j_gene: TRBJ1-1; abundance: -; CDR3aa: ASSSVGSTEAF
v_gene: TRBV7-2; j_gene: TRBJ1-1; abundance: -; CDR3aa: ASSLRYRGETEAF
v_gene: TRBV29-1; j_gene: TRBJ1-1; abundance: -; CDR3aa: SVGRGGTEAF
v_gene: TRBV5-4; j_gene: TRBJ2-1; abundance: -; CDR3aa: ASSLGGSGEQF
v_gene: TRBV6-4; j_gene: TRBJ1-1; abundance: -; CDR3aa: ASKSTGGETEAF
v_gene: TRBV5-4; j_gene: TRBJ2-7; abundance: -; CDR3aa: ASSPGGGANIEQY
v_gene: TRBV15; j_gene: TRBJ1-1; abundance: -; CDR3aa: ATSRDLGGSTEAF
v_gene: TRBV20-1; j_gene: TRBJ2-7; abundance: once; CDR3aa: SASASTEGQY
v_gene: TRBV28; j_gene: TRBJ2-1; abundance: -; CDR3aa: ASVGQGVTYNEQF
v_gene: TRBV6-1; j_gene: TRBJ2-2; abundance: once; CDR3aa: ASSDLDRGRERELF
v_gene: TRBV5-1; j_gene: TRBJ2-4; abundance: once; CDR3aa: ASSPGGYQGGQIQY
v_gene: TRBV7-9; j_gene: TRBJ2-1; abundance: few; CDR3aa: ASSLEGALAGWGNEQF
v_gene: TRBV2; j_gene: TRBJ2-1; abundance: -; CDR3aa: ASSMIVAGGGYNEQF
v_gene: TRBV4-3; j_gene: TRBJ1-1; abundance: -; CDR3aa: ASSQDWDSNTEAF
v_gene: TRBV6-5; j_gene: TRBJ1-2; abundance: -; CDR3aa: ASRGPGTYGYT
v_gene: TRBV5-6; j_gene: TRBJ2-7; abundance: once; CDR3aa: ASSLVAQGAHEQY
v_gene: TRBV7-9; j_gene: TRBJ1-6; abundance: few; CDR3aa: ASSAPRGWDSPLH
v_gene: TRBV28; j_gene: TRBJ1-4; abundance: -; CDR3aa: ASSENEKLF
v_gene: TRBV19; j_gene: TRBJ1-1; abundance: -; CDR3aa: ASSIQGMSEAF
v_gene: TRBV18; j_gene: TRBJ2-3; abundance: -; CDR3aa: ASSRFTGTSTDTQY
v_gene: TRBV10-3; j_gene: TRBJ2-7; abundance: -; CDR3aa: AISGRGPSEQY
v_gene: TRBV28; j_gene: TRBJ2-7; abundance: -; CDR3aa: ASSVSGISYEQY
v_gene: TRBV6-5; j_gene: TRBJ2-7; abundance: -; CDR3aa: ASSLEGLASYEQY
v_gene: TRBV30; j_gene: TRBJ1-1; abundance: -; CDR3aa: AWSPREAFSEAF
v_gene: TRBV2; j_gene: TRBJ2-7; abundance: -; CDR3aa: ASNEFGTGVRYEQY
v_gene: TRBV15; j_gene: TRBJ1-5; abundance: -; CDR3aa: ATSRGVQPLGNQPQH
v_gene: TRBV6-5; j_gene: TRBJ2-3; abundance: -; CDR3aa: ASSITSGSTDTQY
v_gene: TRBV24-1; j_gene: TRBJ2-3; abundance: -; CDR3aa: ATSDLTGASDTQY
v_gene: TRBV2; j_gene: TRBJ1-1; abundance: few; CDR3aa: ASSDETGGTEAF
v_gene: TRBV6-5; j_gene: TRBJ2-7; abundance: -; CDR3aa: ASRFSLAGNYEQY
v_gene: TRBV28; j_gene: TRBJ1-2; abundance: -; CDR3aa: ASRNTGGADYGYT
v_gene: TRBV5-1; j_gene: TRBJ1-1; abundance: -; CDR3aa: ASSLGRLGADEAF
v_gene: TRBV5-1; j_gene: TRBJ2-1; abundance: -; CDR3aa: ASSRSGTGANNEQF
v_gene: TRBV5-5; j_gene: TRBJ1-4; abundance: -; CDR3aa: ASSPDRGRTNEKLF
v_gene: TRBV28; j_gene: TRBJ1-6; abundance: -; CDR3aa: ASSLLDRRDSPLH
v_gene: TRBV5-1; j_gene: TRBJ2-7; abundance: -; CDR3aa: ASSLRAASDYYEQY
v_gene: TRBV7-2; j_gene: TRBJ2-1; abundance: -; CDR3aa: ASSLLGLGYNEQF